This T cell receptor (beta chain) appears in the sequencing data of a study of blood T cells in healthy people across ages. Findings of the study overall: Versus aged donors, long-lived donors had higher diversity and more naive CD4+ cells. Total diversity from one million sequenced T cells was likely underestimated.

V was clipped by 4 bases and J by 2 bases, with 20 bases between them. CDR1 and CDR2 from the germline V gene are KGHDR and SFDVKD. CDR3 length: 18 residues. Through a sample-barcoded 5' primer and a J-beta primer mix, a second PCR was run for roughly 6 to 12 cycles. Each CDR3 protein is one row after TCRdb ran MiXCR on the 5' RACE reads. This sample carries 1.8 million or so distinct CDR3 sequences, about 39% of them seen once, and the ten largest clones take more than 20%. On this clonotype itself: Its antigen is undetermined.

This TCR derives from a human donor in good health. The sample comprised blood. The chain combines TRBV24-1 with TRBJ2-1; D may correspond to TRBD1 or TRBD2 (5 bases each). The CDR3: CATSDPRGGGSAYNEQFF. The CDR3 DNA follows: TGTGCCACCAGTGACCCGCGAGGTGGGGGATCGGCCTACAATGAGCAGTTCTTC.